Ten or more counts support the clone carrying this TCR beta chain. Its matching antigen is unknown. The data derive from a study of regulatory T cells in long-lasting Graves disease. At the level of the study: Over 5 years of antithyroid drugs with positive TSH receptor antibodies was taken to mean persistent Graves' disease. Study-level findings and limits: Newly diagnosed patients shared more than 750 public clonotypes; persistent patients shared about 2,500. There were preferences for TRBV28, TRBJ1-2 and TRBJ2-5 in persistent disease.

The length of the CDR3 is 13 residues. V was cut by 3 bases and J by 6 bases, with 11 bases left in between. Looked up from germline, CDR1 is MNHEY and CDR2 is SMNVEV (reference sequence). Construction of the TCR beta libraries employed iRepertoire HTBI primers in conjunction with Arm-PCR of CDR3 regions. TCRdb itself ran the multiplex PCR reads through MiXCR, one entry per CDR3 protein. In the table there are 400,000 to 500,000 distinct CDR3 sequences, around a fifth of which are singletons. Time point in this sample: persistent/refractory GD, antithyroid drugs over 5 years with positive TRAb. Construction of the TCR library relied on RNA isolated from PBMCs.

Source: peripheral blood mononuclear cells (PBMCs), taken when the disease was refractory, from a patient treated with antithyroid drugs. This clonotype originated in a female donor with Graves disease. V gene TRBV27 combines with J gene TRBJ1-2, with D possibly matching TRBD1 (6 bases). CDR3 nucleotide sequence: TGTGCCAGCAGTTTCCTGGCAGGGGATGGCTACACCTTC. Amino acids: CASSFLAGDGYTF.